The TCR beta chain described here comes from a study of T cell responses to AZD1222 COVID-19 vaccine. The study's findings and limits: Vaccine-related CD4 TCRs covered spike, predominating at 160-218 and 743-854. Increases in Spike-specific TCR breadth and depth were seen after two AZD1222 doses. Repertoires were obtained solely post-peak T cell response.

The ends lost 7 bases at V and 8 bases at J; junction bases unmatched: 4. This CDR3 spans 12 amino acids. Looked up from germline, CDR1 is MNHEY and CDR2 is SVGAGI. Pooling of second doses given at about 4 or about 12 weeks was done. Comment on this clone: Its target is not known.

TCRdb keeps only in-frame clones here, not all; method: immunoSEQ multiplex PCR. The data show under 150,000 clones, 80% to 95% seen once. This specimen was peripheral blood, taken 28 days after the second AZD1222 dose. The clonotype was recovered from an adult who received the AZD1222 COVID-19 vaccine. The chain couples TRBV6-5 to TRBJ1-1, with 10 bases identical to TRBD1. The CDR3 here is CASTDRGREAFF. The CDR3 DNA is TGTGCCAGCACCGACAGGGGGCGCGAAGCTTTCTTT.